What follows are 30 T cell receptor beta chains derived from one specimen sequenced in a study of blood T cells in healthy people across ages. Combining a sample-barcoded 5' primer with a J-beta primer mix, a second PCR ran for about 7 to 12 cycles. One entry per CDR3 protein, called by TCRdb with MiXCR from the 5' RACE reads. The table records over 700,000 distinct CDR3 sequences, about 53% of them present only once. The sample taken for sequencing was blood. Receptors were obtained from an older man in good health.

This clonotype appeared a single time. The J gene is TRBJ1-6, the V gene TRBV6-1; D possibly corresponds to TRBD1 (5 bases). The CDR3 has 18 residues. Deletions cut 9 bases from V and 0 bases from J, with 21 bases between. The germline V gene encodes CDR1 MNHNS and CDR2 SASEGT. CDR3 DNA: TGTGCCAGTCGATCCTCTGGGACCTCCGGCTCCTATAATTCACCCCTCCACTTT. Translation gives CASRSSGTSGSYNSPLHF.

The V call is TRBV14, the J call TRBJ2-1; 8 bases are a match to TRBD2. CDR1 is SGHDN and CDR2 is FVKESK in the germline V gene. There are 16 residues in the CDR3. The V gene end was trimmed by 1 base and the J gene end by 7 bases; junction bases not matched to a gene: 9. The CDR3 region is CASSQVGRGERNEQFF. For the CDR3, the DNA is TGTGCCAGCAGCCAAGTCGGGAGGGGGGAGAGGAATGAGCAGTTCTTC.

As to this clonotype: An end of the junction does not agree with germline; a read error may underlie this. The CDR3 reads CANSQRAGAGVSYNEQFF. The CDR3 DNA is TGTGCCAACAGCCAGAGGGCGGGGGCGGGAGTCTCCTACAATGAGCAGTTCTTC. The chain uses TRBV4-2 and TRBJ2-1, with D maybe TRBD2 (7 bases). Germline CDR1 is LGHNA and CDR2 is YNFKEQ. CDR3 size: 18 residues.

This clonotype has a handful of counts. The V and J genes are TRBV6-5 and TRBJ2-7; 14 bases line up with TRBD2. From germline, CDR1 is MNHEY and CDR2 SVGAGI. The CDR3 contains 15 residues. The V gene end was trimmed by 6 bases and the J gene end by 4 bases; junction bases not matched to a gene: 5. The CDR3 loop reads CASRQGTSGSYEQYF. In nucleotides, the CDR3 is TGTGCCAGCAGACAGGGGACTAGCGGGAGTTACGAGCAGTACTTC.

The chain combines TRBV30 with TRBJ2-7, with D hard to call. The V and J ends lost 0 bases and 3 bases respectively, with 6 bases between them. This CDR3 has 12 residues. Germline values: CDR1 GTSNPN, CDR2 SVGIG (reference sequence). CDR3: CAWSVVGYEQYF. The CDR3 DNA is TGTGCCTGGAGTGTAGTGGGCTACGAGCAGTACTTC.

This clonotype showed up many times. The chain employs TRBV13 and TRBJ2-7, with D perhaps matching TRBD1 (6 bases). Trimming removed 3 bases at V and 0 bases at J, with 9 bases between. This CDR3 is 14 amino acids long. Per the germline V gene, CDR1 is PRHDT and CDR2 is FYEKMQ (reference sequence). The CDR3 sequence: CASSFTGSSYEQYF. The CDR3 DNA follows: TGTGCCAGCAGCTTCACAGGGAGCTCCTACGAGCAGTACTTC.

This clonotype has just a few counts. The chain uses TRBV20-1 and TRBJ2-3, with TRBD2 matching over 8 bases. Germline assignment: CDR1 DFQATT and CDR2 SNEGSKA (reference sequence). V lost 0 bases, J lost 4 bases, and 9 bases stayed unmatched. The CDR3 is made up of 16 amino acids. The CDR3 DNA follows: TGCAGTGCTAGAGATAGGGGCCTAGCGGGTGCAGATACGCAGTATTTT. It codes for CSARDRGLAGADTQYF.

The V gene is TRBV9, the J gene TRBJ2-1, with a weak D call TRBD2 (6 bases). CDR1 SGDLS and CDR2 YYNGEE come from the germline V gene. This CDR3 contains 17 residues. V gave up 0 bases and J gave up 0 bases, with 13 bases separating them. CDR3 protein: CASSVGGSGSSYNEQFF. DNA for the CDR3: TGTGCCAGCAGCGTAGGCGGTAGCGGAAGCTCCTACAATGAGCAGTTCTTC.

This chain joins TRBV4-2 and TRBJ2-5; 9 bases are shared with TRBD2. V lost 4 bases, J lost 4 bases, and 10 bases stayed unmatched. CDR3 size: 16 residues. Germline loops: CDR1 LGHNA, CDR2 YNFKEQ. The CDR3 nucleotides are TGTGCCAGCAGCCGCCGAAGTAGCGGGAGTCCAGAGACCCAGTACTTC. It codes for CASSRRSSGSPETQYF.

J is TRBJ1-2 and V is TRBV12-3 or TRBV12-4, with 8 nucleotides matching TRBD1. V lost 5 bases, J lost 3 bases, and 11 bases stayed unmatched. This CDR3 has 16 amino acids. CDR3 region: CASSPRGQGAYYGYTF. The CDR3 coding sequence is TGTGCCAGCAGTCCCAGGGGGCAGGGGGCTTACTATGGCTACACCTTC.

Notes on this clonotype: This is likely a read error, given that the CDR3 carries no conserved phenylalanine or tryptophan at its end. The V and J genes are TRBV20-1 and TRBJ1-5, with 10 bases lining up with TRBD1. CDR3 length equals 14 residues. Looked up from germline, CDR1 is DFQATT and CDR2 is SNEGSKA (reference sequence). V was clipped by 7 bases and J by 3 bases; unmatched bases: 6. The DNA for the CDR3 is TGCAGTGGTGTCGACAGGGGGCCCAATCAGCCCCAGCATTTG. It codes for CSGVDRGPNQPQHL.

The rearrangement joins TRBV9 to TRBJ2-1, with D perhaps TRBD1 (6 bases). The CDR3 spans 15 residues. Deletions cut 3 bases from V and 5 bases from J, with 15 bases between. The V gene's germline CDR1 is SGDLS and CDR2 YYNGEE. CDR3 sequence (DNA): TGTGCCAGCAGCGGTTTAGGGGGATATCACAATGAGCAGTTCTTC. Its protein product is CASSGLGGYHNEQFF.

The CDR3 DNA is TGCAGCGGAGGGTGGGCAGGTGAAAAACTGTTTTTT. As protein: CSGGWAGEKLFF. The rearrangement uses TRBV29-1 and TRBJ1-4; D unclear. The CDR3 covers 12 residues. The V end lost 7 bases, the J end lost 7 bases, and 13 bases lay between the germline ends. Germline V gives CDR1 SQVTM, CDR2 ANQGSEA.

The rearrangement joins TRBV27 to TRBJ1-5; unclear D gene. The germline V and J ends were trimmed by 5 bases and 0 bases, with 11 bases remaining between them. The CDR3 spans 15 residues. Per the germline V gene, CDR1 is MNHEY and CDR2 is SMNVEV (reference sequence). This CDR3 reads CASSPRANSNQPQHF. CDR3 sequence (DNA): TGTGCCAGCAGTCCGCGCGCGAATAGCAATCAGCCCCAGCATTTT.

The CDR3 region is CASRGDIRGDEQYF. CDR3 sequence (DNA): TGTGCCAGCAGGGGAGACATAAGGGGAGACGAGCAGTACTTC. The chain couples TRBV7-2 to TRBJ2-7, with D tentatively TRBD1 or TRBD2 (5 bases each). The CDR3 contains 14 residues. Germline assignment: CDR1 SGHTA and CDR2 FQGNSA. V lost 6 bases and J 5 bases, leaving 17 bases between the germline ends. Variable domain in full (rest from reference TRBV7-2 and TRBJ2-7): GAGVSQSPSNKVTEKGKDVELRCDPISGHTALYWYRQSLGQGLEFLIYFQGNSAPDKSGLPSDRFSAERTGGSVSTLTIQRTQQEDSAVYLCASRGDIRGDEQYFGPGTRLTVT.

The J gene is TRBJ2-5, the V gene TRBV3-1; tentatively, D is TRBD1 (6 bases). The J call may be wrong; the DNA end is better matched by TRBJ2-7. CDR3 length equals 16 residues. The germline V gene has CDR1 LGHDT and CDR2 YNNKEL (reference sequence). The CDR3 nucleotides are TGTGCCAGCAGCCAAGGAACAGGGAAGAGCGTCAACGAGCAGTACTTC. Translated, it gives CASSQGTGKSVNEQYF.

This clonotype occurred a few times. V usage is TRBV7-9 and J usage is TRBJ2-1; 8 bases are a match to TRBD1. This CDR3 is 15 amino acids long. The V and J ends lost 7 bases and 5 bases, in that order; junction bases with no gene match: 10. CDR1 and CDR2 (germline): SEHNR, FQNEAQ (reference sequence). The CDR3 loop reads CASIQGAGLNNEQFF. The CDR3 DNA reads as TGTGCCAGCATCCAGGGGGCAGGGCTCAACAATGAGCAGTTCTTC. Based on the CDR3 plus reference TRBV7-9 and TRBJ2-1, the full variable domain is DTGVSQNPRHKITKRGQNVTFRCDPISEHNRLYWYRQTLGQGPEFLTYFQNEAQLEKSRLLSDRFSAERPKGSFSTLEIQRTEQGDSAMYLCASIQGAGLNNEQFFGPGTRLTVL.

J is TRBJ2-1 and V is TRBV6-6, with 9 nucleotides matching TRBD2. CDR1 and CDR2 (germline): MNHNY, SVGAGI (reference sequence). V lost 5 bases and J lost 6; bases outside the gene matches: 8. This CDR3 has 15 residues. CDR3 DNA: TGTGCCAGCAGTCAAAGCGGGAGGCGTGGCAATGAGCAGTTCTTC. Amino acid sequence: CASSQSGRRGNEQFF.

The CDR3 is CASSLPSSIEQFF. The CDR3 DNA is TGTGCCAGCAGCTTACCTAGCTCTATAGAGCAGTTCTTC. This rearrangement joins TRBV7-3 to TRBJ2-1; possible D gene TRBD2, 5 bases. The CDR3 consists of 13 residues. Germline assignment: CDR1 SGHTA and CDR2 FQGTGA. Trimming stripped 2 bases from V and 10 bases from J, with 12 bases between.

Only a few counts were recorded for this clonotype. The gene calls are TRBV28 and TRBJ2-6; 8 bases align to TRBD1. J was trimmed by 15 bases and V by 2 bases; bases with no gene match: 6. This CDR3 comprises 13 residues. From germline, CDR1 is MDHEN and CDR2 SYDVKM. The CDR3 spells CASSLIFDRGLTF. DNA of the CDR3: TGTGCCAGCAGTTTAATCTTTGACAGGGGCCTGACTTTC.

The gene calls are TRBV12-5 and TRBJ2-4; D gene ambiguous. Looked up from germline, CDR1 is LGHNT and CDR2 is FRNRAP. V lost 2 bases and J 6 bases, leaving 2 bases between the germline ends. The CDR3 is made up of 11 amino acids. The CDR3 nucleotides read TGTGCTAGTGGTTTGTTAAACATTCAGTACTTC. Residues: CASGLLNIQYF.

The chain joins TRBV6-5 to TRBJ1-1; 10 nucleotides agree with TRBD1. Germline CDR1 MNHEY, CDR2 SVGAGI. CDR3 length equals 15 residues. V lost 0 bases, J lost 6 bases, and 4 bases stayed unmatched. The DNA for the CDR3 is TGTGCCAGCAGTTACTCGAGACAGGGGGCCGCTGAAGCTTTCTTT. Its translation is CASSYSRQGAAEAFF.

Here the CDR3 reads CASSPGTSGTGRWEQYF. The CDR3 DNA follows: TGTGCCAGCAGTCCCGGGACTAGCGGGACCGGGAGGTGGGAGCAGTACTTC. The chain combines TRBV12-3 or TRBV12-4 with TRBJ2-5; TRBD2 aligns across 13 bases. J was trimmed by 11 bases and V by 5 bases; bases with no gene match: 17. This CDR3 region has 17 residues.

Only one count was recorded for this clonotype. The chain combines TRBV12-3 or TRBV12-4 with TRBJ2-3, with a tentative D call TRBD2 (5 bases). This CDR3 is built from 15 residues. The V and J ends lost 7 bases and 0 bases respectively, with 14 bases between them. CDR3 sequence (DNA): TGTGCCAGCATTCCTTGCCGAGGGAGCACAGATACGCAGTATTTT. It encodes CASIPCRGSTDTQYF.

CDR3: CATSDRRAGVYEQFF. The CDR3 region has the DNA TGTGCCACCAGTGATAGACGAGCGGGAGTATATGAGCAGTTCTTC. The chain employs TRBV24-1 and TRBJ2-1, with 8 bases matching TRBD2. Losses at the gene ends were 3 bases for V and 8 bases for J; bases not matched to a gene: 8. Germline CDR1 KGHDR, CDR2 SFDVKD. This CDR3 has 15 residues.

The chain joins TRBV29-1 to TRBJ2-1, with TRBD2 matching over 7 bases. The J segment lost 5 bases and the V segment lost 4 bases, leaving 5 bases of the junction unmatched. CDR1 SQVTM and CDR2 ANQGSEA come from the germline V gene. This CDR3 region has 13 residues. In nucleotides, the CDR3 is TGCAGCGTTGGGCGGGAGCTTAACAATGAGCAGTTCTTC. Its protein is CSVGRELNNEQFF.

This rearrangement joins TRBV7-9 to TRBJ2-6; 9 bases align to TRBD1. Per germline, CDR1 SEHNR and CDR2 FQNEAQ (reference sequence). The V segment lost 0 bases and the J segment 0 bases; nucleotides outside the gene matches: 6. The CDR3 is made up of 19 amino acids. CDR3 sequence (DNA): TGTGCCAGCAGCTTAGCGGGGACAGGGAAGGGCTCTGGGGCCAACGTCCTGACTTTC. Translating gives CASSLAGTGKGSGANVLTF.

The gene calls are TRBV9 and TRBJ2-3, with 11 bases identical to TRBD2. The trim removed 0 bases at V and 4 bases at J, leaving 13 bases unmatched. Germline assignment: CDR1 SGDLS and CDR2 YYNGEE. The CDR3 spans 19 residues. CDR3 region: CASSVAPHKTSGVPDTQYF. The CDR3 bases are TGTGCCAGCAGCGTAGCCCCCCACAAGACTAGCGGGGTCCCAGATACGCAGTATTTT.

This clonotype occurred a few times. V gene TRBV20-1 combines with J gene TRBJ2-1; weak D call: TRBD2 (5 bases). From germline, CDR1 is DFQATT and CDR2 SNEGSKA (reference sequence). V gave up 0 bases and J gave up 3 bases, with 15 bases separating them. The CDR3 covers 16 residues. The DNA of the CDR3 is TGCAGTGCTAGAGATGGAGCTAGCCAGTACTACAATGAGCAGTTCTTC. As protein: CSARDGASQYYNEQFF.

This sequence joins TRBV9 and TRBJ2-7; 10 bases line up with TRBD2. The J segment lost 6 bases and the V segment lost 0 bases, leaving 12 bases of the junction unmatched. In germline, CDR1 is SGDLS, CDR2 YYNGEE. This CDR3 is 17 amino acids long. The CDR3 is CASSVAPLGTSDSEQYF. For the CDR3, the DNA is TGTGCCAGCAGCGTAGCCCCTTTAGGGACTAGCGACTCCGAGCAGTACTTC. The whole variable domain, remainder taken from reference TRBV9 and TRBJ2-7, is DSGVTQTPKHLITATGQRVTLRCSPRSGDLSVYWYQQSLDQGLQFLIQYYNGEERAKGNILERFSAQQFPDLHSELNLSSLELGDSALYFCASSVAPLGTSDSEQYFGPGTRLTVT.